The rows below give T cell receptor beta chains drawn from one sample of a study of shared clonotypes between healthy human individuals. Libraries were prepared by immunoSEQ multiplex PCR; TCRdb keeps only in-frame clonotypes and omits some of them. The repertoire holds 490,000 or so clones, roughly 85% seen once, with 10% to 15% in the top ten. The material sequenced was PBMCs. The receptor source for this set is a woman aged 40 to 50 in good health. Some clones in this sample may be carry-over from other donors' samples. Both conserved end residues are part of each CDR3. Size tells how often a clone was seen (once, few, many) or the class of an expanded clone, and some rows leave it out.

>NA|TRBV18
CASSPLGLNTEAFF
>NA|TRBV27
CASRDSPGQGPYEQYF
>once|TRBV9
CASSVSRELIDTQYF
>once|TRBV11-2
CASSPGTSGDYEQYF
>NA|TRBV2
CASNSANEKLFF
>NA|TRBV9
CASSVGQGETQYF
>NA|TRBV5-4
CASSRATSHEQYF
>once|TRBV5-1
CASSLASSSYNEQFF
>NA|TRBV19
CASSIGEQWSREQYF
>NA|TRBV11-3
CASSLELGGDTDTQYF
>NA|TRBV13
CASSSPVGGRAFYNEQFF
>NA|TRBV7-2
CASSLVGLHNEQFF
>NA|TRBV4-2
CASSQDPRGYEAFF